The clone carrying this TCR beta chain appeared a single time. The table came from immunoSEQ multiplex PCR; TCRdb's copy has only in-frame clones and leaves some out. The repertoire holds some 160,000 clones, roughly 94% seen once, with around 8.5% in the top ten. These data originate in a study of control samples from healthy donors and cancer patients. Trimming cost V 6 bases and J 1 base; bases outside gene matches: 14. CDR3 size: 17 residues. The germline V gene has CDR1 MNHEY and CDR2 SMNVEV (reference sequence). J is TRBJ1-1 and V is TRBV27; 7 bases map to TRBD1. This clonotype was obtained from a woman aged 40 to 50 in good health. Specimen: blood. The CDR3 spells CASSSAIRQGSNTEAFF. The CDR3 DNA follows: TGTGCCAGCAGCTCCGCCATAAGACAGGGCTCGAACACTGAAGCTTTCTTT.